One sample yielded the 6 T cell receptor beta chains listed below, sequenced in a study of technical replicates of blood from a handful of donors. Sequenced by immunoSEQ multiplex PCR; TCRdb stores in-frame clones only, minus some. In the table there are some 93,000 clones, about 96% of which are singletons. The sample taken for sequencing was T cells isolated from PBMCs. These TCRs come from a human donor in good health.

The chain joins TRBV5-1 to TRBJ2-1; TRBD2 aligns across 7 bases. Trimming removed 0 bases from V and 7 bases from J; junction bases left unmatched: 7. This CDR3 region has 15 residues. Germline CDR1 reads SGHRS; CDR2 reads YFSETQ. In DNA, the CDR3 is TGCGCCAGCAGCTTGGATAGTCAGGGAGGGAATGAGCAGTTCTTC. Amino acids: CASSLDSQGGNEQFF.

This rearrangement joins TRBV5-1 to TRBJ2-1, with TRBD2 matching 7 bases. Losses at the gene ends were 0 bases for V and 2 bases for J; bases not matched to a gene: 2. CDR1 is SGHRS, CDR2 YFSETQ, per germline. The CDR3 consists of 15 residues. CDR3 protein: CASSLGLAAYNEQFF. The CDR3 DNA reads as TGCGCCAGCAGCTTGGGACTAGCAGCCTACAATGAGCAGTTCTTC.

The gene calls are TRBV7-9 and TRBJ2-7; possible D gene TRBD1, 6 bases. Germline-derived CDR1 and CDR2 are SEHNR and FQNEAQ (reference sequence). The CDR3 has 13 residues. Trimming pared 6 bases from V and 1 base from J, leaving 10 bases between. CDR3 in DNA: TGTGCCAGCAGGGTTGGACAGTCCTACGAGCAGTACTTC. Amino acid sequence: CASRVGQSYEQYF.

V and J are TRBV14 and TRBJ1-4, with no clear D. Germline lookup yields CDR1 SGHDN and CDR2 FVKESK. This CDR3 has 13 residues. V lost 6 bases and J 0 bases, leaving 5 bases between the germline ends. CDR3 loop: CASSRATNEKLFF. CDR3 nucleotides: TGTGCCAGCAGTAGAGCAACTAATGAAAAACTGTTTTTT. Combining the CDR3 with reference TRBV14 and TRBJ1-4 gives the whole variable domain EAGVTQFPSHSVIEKGQTVTLRCDPISGHDNLYWYRRVMGKEIKFLLHFVKESKQDESGMPNNRFLAERTGGTYSTLKVQPAELEDSGVYFCASSRATNEKLFFGSGTQLSVL.

The rearrangement links TRBV2 to TRBJ1-1; no firm D call. V lost 7 bases and J lost 0, with 9 bases in between. The germline V gene has CDR1 SNHLY and CDR2 FYNNEI. The CDR3 runs 13 residues. CDR3 amino acids: CASTEGLNTEAFF. CDR3 nucleotides: TGTGCCAGCACTGAGGGCCTGAACACTGAAGCTTTCTTT.

The gene calls are TRBV28 and TRBJ2-2; 7 positions match TRBD2. The V segment lost 5 bases and the J segment 5 bases; nucleotides outside the gene matches: 11. The CDR3 covers 16 residues. Germline V gene sequence: CDR1 MDHEN, CDR2 SYDVKM. DNA for the CDR3: TGTGCCAGCAGTCCGTCGGTGTGGGGAGGGACCGGGGAGCTGTTTTTT. Translating it yields CASSPSVWGGTGELFF.